In this sample, the clone carrying this TCR beta chain turned up many times. Antigen specificity is unknown. The entry originates in a study of CD8 T cells in ankylosing spondylitis. Broader study findings: Reportedly, disease-linked clones are significantly enriched in ankylosing spondylitis patients' matched synovial fluid. Relatively scarce in peripheral blood, disease-linked clones were CD8+. A TCR beta motif made of about 8 highly homologous variants seemed typical of ankylosing spondylitis blood. Earlier authors reported some of these motif variants in reactive arthritis synovial fluid and blood.

One entry per CDR3 protein, called by TCRdb with MiXCR from the 5' RACE reads. The sample has some 200,000 distinct CDR3 sequences, over 10% seen once. CDR1 is LGHDT, CDR2 YNNKEL, per germline (reference sequence). The CDR3 has 14 residues. After removal of 6 bases from V and 0 bases from J, the junction contained 0 bases not matched to a gene. The V gene is TRBV3-1, the J gene TRBJ2-1; the match to TRBD2 covers 9 bases. This clonotype was obtained from a male donor with ankylosing spondylitis or in good health (not recorded which). The sample taken for sequencing was blood, either unsorted or a sorted T cell fraction (not recorded which). The CDR3 DNA is TGTGCCAGCAGGACTAGCGGCTCCTACAATGAGCAGTTCTTC. Encoded protein: CASRTSGSYNEQFF.